This T cell receptor (beta chain) stems from a study of control samples from healthy donors and cancer patients. Germline values: CDR1 SGHNT, CDR2 YYREEE (reference sequence). The CDR3 consists of 14 residues. V was clipped by 4 bases and J by 6 bases, with 11 bases between them. Only in-frame clones appear in the TCRdb table, and some are missing; sequencing was by immunoSEQ multiplex PCR. The profile shows some 90,000 clones, just over 90% of them singletons. This chain uses TRBV5-4 with TRBJ1-6; D is uncertain. This TCR was recovered from a young woman in good health. What was sequenced was blood. The CDR3 here is CASSGAVINSPLHF. The CDR3 DNA reads TGTGCCAGCAGCGGAGCTGTCATTAATTCACCCCTCCACTTT.